The source of this TCR beta chain is a study of blood T cell dynamics during melanoma immunotherapy. Study summary: First-line therapy was either pembrolizumab or nivolumab with ipilimumab for metastatic melanoma. General study results and limits: Whether repertoire-driving clones were melanoma-specific could not be determined.

On this clone itself: The antigen remains undetermined.

This CDR3 has 15 residues. Looked up from germline, CDR1 is KGHSH and CDR2 is LQKENI. V lost 3 bases to trimming and J lost 1 base, with 12 bases between them. The repertoire was sequenced with immunoSEQ multiplex PCR; TCRdb's copy has only in-frame clones and lacks some. The profile shows about 6,400 clones, 88% of them singletons. This sample's time point: pre-treatment baseline. Disease control meant complete response, partial response or stable disease at 12 weeks. No patient had earlier systemic cancer treatment, concurrent immunosuppressants, or another active cancer. The input for sequencing was blood, taken from a patient treated with checkpoint blockade. The gene calls are TRBV18 and TRBJ1-1, with D possibly TRBD1 on 5 matching bases. This sequence was found in a human donor with melanoma. The CDR3 loop reads CASSPVLTGNTEAFF. CDR3 nucleotide sequence: TGTGCCAGCTCACCCGTATTAACAGGGAACACTGAAGCTTTCTTT.